The clone carrying this TCR beta chain came up many times. The antigen is undetermined. The read finishes 3 residues shy of the CDR3 end, and the germline J gene is used to complete it. The source of the sample is a study of T cell clonality in common variable immunodeficiency. V gave up 6 bases and J gave up 7 bases; unmatched junction bases: 10. This CDR3 is 14 amino acids long. Germline V gene lookup returns CDR1 MNHEY and CDR2 SVGEGT. Measured with immunoSEQ multiplex PCR; TCRdb has only the in-frame clones, and not every one. The repertoire yields 25,000 to 35,000 clones, none seen only once; the top ten contain around 30%. CVID meant reduced serum IgG, IgA and/or IgM plus specific antibody deficiency. Broader study findings: Reportedly, TCR beta sequences from common variable immunodeficiency showed fewer deletions and N-nucleotide insertions.

Sequencing used peripheral blood mononuclear cells. The receptor's source is a human donor with common variable immunodeficiency. V and J are TRBV6-2 or TRBV6-3 and TRBJ1-1; TRBD1 agrees at 8 bases. Incomplete CDR3 DNA: TGTGCCAGCAGGAAAACAGGGGGTAAGTTTGAA. This sequence encodes CASRKTGGKFE. In full, the CDR3 is CASRKTGGKFEAFF.